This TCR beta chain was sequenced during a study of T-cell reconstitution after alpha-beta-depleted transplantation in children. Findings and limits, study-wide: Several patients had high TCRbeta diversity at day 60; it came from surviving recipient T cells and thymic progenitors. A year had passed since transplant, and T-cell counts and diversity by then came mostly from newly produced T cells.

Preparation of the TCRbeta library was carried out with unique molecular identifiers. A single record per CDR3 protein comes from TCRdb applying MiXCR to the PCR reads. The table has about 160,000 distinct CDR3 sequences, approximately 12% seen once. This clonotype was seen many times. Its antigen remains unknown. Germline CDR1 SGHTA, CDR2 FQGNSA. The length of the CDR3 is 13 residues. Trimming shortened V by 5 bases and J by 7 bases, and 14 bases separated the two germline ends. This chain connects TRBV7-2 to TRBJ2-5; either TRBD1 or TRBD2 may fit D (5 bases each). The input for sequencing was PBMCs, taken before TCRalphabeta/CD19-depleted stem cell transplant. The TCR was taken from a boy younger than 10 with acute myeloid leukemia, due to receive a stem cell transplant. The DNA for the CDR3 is TGTGCCAGCAGCACTAGACAGTTCCCGACCCAGTACTTC. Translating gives CASSTRQFPTQYF.